The next 11 T cell receptor beta chains were all read from a single sample in a study of T cell changes during pregnancy in multiple sclerosis. The table came from immunoSEQ multiplex PCR; TCRdb's copy has only in-frame clones and leaves some out. Among about 49,000 clones listed, 90% were seen once. The sample was peripheral blood, taken after pregnancy. These receptors all stem from a female donor in good health, enrolled as a control in a pregnancy study.

The chain uses TRBV5-6 and TRBJ1-1, with D tentatively TRBD1 (6 bases). V was clipped by 2 bases and J by 9 bases, with 17 bases between them. Germline V CDR1 and CDR2: SGHDT, YYEEEE. CDR3 size: 14 residues. CDR3 nucleotide sequence: TGTGCCAGCAGCTTCCCTTCCGAGGGGGTGAAAGCTTTCTTT. Its protein is CASSFPSEGVKAFF.

The rearrangement uses TRBV19 and TRBJ2-1; the D gene is possibly TRBD1 (6 bases). The germline V gene has CDR1 LNHDA and CDR2 SQIVND (reference sequence). This CDR3 contains 15 residues. Trimming removed 3 bases at V and 8 bases at J, with 17 bases between. This CDR3 is CASSIRPDREDEQFF. The CDR3 DNA reads as TGTGCCAGTAGTATCAGACCGGACAGAGAAGATGAGCAGTTCTTC.

J is TRBJ2-2 and V is TRBV28; D not certain. The CDR3 runs to 13 residues. Per the germline V gene, CDR1 is MDHEN and CDR2 is SYDVKM. The V and J ends lost 6 bases and 8 bases respectively, with 13 bases between them. CDR3 DNA sequence: TGTGCCAGCAGCGATATGAGCTGGGGGGAGCTGTTTTTT. It codes for CASSDMSWGELFF. Full variable domain (remainder filled in from reference TRBV28 and TRBJ2-2): DVKVTQSSRYLVKRTGEKVFLECVQDMDHENMFWYRQDPGLGLRLIYFSYDVKMKEKGDIPEGYSVSREKKERFSLILESASTNQTSMYLCASSDMSWGELFFGEGSRLTVL.

The V and J genes are TRBV29-1 and TRBJ1-1; D is uncertain. This CDR3 comprises 14 residues. V was cut by 4 bases and J by 1 base, with 13 bases left in between. Germline V lookup: CDR1 SQVTM, CDR2 ANQGSEA. The CDR3 DNA is TGCAGCGTTGTTGCGAGACAATCGAACACTGAAGCTTTCTTT. It translates to CSVVARQSNTEAFF. The full variable domain, its missing parts supplied by reference TRBV29-1 and TRBJ1-1, is SAVISQKPSRDICQRGTSLTIQCQVDSQVTMMFWYRQQPGQSLTLIATANQGSEATYESGFVIDKFPISRPNLTFSTLTVSNMSPEDSSIYLCSVVARQSNTEAFFGQGTRLTVV.

The rearrangement uses TRBV9 and TRBJ2-5; TRBD1 agrees at 7 bases. V gave up 3 bases and J gave up 2 bases; unmatched junction bases: 7. Germline CDR1 is SGDLS and CDR2 is YYNGEE. CDR3 length: 15 amino acids. CDR3 sequence reads: CASSAREGAQETQYF. CDR3 nucleotide sequence: TGTGCCAGCAGCGCGCGAGAGGGGGCGCAAGAGACCCAGTACTTC.

The chain carries TRBV5-5 and TRBJ1-3, with D unresolved. CDR1 is SGHKS and CDR2 is YYEKEE in the germline V gene (reference sequence). This CDR3 contains 14 residues. The V gene lost 2 bases and the J gene lost 4 bases, with 10 bases spanning the gap. The CDR3 coding sequence is TGTGCCAGCAGCTTTCCCTTTCGGGGAAACACCATATATTTT. Translating it yields CASSFPFRGNTIYF.

CDR3 bases: TGTGCCAGCAGTTTCCGACAGGGTGGTGAAGCTTTCTTT. Encoded protein: CASSFRQGGEAFF. This sequence joins TRBV27 and TRBJ1-1; 7 nucleotides align to TRBD1. The V gene's germline CDR1 is MNHEY and CDR2 SMNVEV (reference sequence). The V segment lost 3 bases and the J segment 7 bases; nucleotides outside the gene matches: 5. This CDR3 comprises 13 residues.

The chain uses TRBV15 and TRBJ2-7; weak D call: TRBD1 (6 bases). There are 13 residues in the CDR3. Trimming removed 0 bases from V and 5 bases from J, with 8 bases in between. Germline V gene data show CDR1 as LNHNV and CDR2 as YYDKDF (reference sequence). CDR3 loop: CATSRDGGHEQYF. CDR3 coding DNA: TGTGCCACCAGCAGAGATGGGGGCCACGAGCAGTACTTC.

The J gene is TRBJ2-1, the V gene TRBV2; 9 bases align to TRBD2. The trim removed 6 bases at V and 4 bases at J, leaving 10 bases unmatched. This CDR3 has 16 residues. Germline V gene lookup returns CDR1 SNHLY and CDR2 FYNNEI. The CDR3 sequence is CASSWETSGRYNEQFF. CDR3 coding DNA: TGTGCCAGCAGCTGGGAGACTAGCGGAAGGTACAATGAGCAGTTCTTC.

V gene TRBV13 combines with J gene TRBJ2-4; 8 nucleotides match TRBD1. Germline loops: CDR1 PRHDT, CDR2 FYEKMQ (reference sequence). This CDR3 contains 15 residues. Germline trimming cut 5 bases from V and 11 bases from J; bases unmatched to any gene: 14. The CDR3 loop reads CASSPPGGSPLVQYF. The CDR3 DNA reads as TGTGCCAGCAGCCCCCCAGGGGGCTCCCCATTAGTTCAGTACTTC.

This chain connects TRBV10-1 to TRBJ2-1; TRBD1 matches at 8 bases. The CDR3 spans 17 residues. Germline V gives CDR1 WNHNN, CDR2 SYGVQD (reference sequence). With 6 bases clipped from V and 2 bases from J, the junction kept 12 bases outside the gene matches. The CDR3 DNA reads TGCGCCAGCAGAGCTATCCGGGACAGGAGTACCTACAATGAGCAGTTCTTC. Its protein is CASRAIRDRSTYNEQFF.